This T cell receptor beta chain comes out of a study of cytomegalovirus exposure and HLA in healthy donors. General study results and limits: Confirmation was obtained in vitro that a few CMV-associated chains are specific for CMV antigens. Most TCR sequences were uncommon, yet certain public TCRs appeared in many donors.

Profiling relied on immunoSEQ multiplex PCR, and the TCRdb table lists in-frame clones only, not all of them. The table includes about 400,000 clones, just over 85% detected once. V dropped 6 bases and J dropped 3; count of bases not matched to a gene: 11. There are 15 residues in the CDR3. Germline V gene sequence: CDR1 WNHNN, CDR2 SYGVQD (reference sequence). This clone was seen only once. Antigen specificity is unknown. The rearrangement links TRBV10-1 to TRBJ2-7, with 7 bases identical to TRBD1. The clonotype was recovered from a woman aged 18-30 years in good health and CMV-seronegative. The sample was PBMCs. CDR3 nucleotide sequence: TGCGCCAGCAGCGAAGGGGGCTCGGGTGACTACGAGCAGTACTTC. This translates into CASSEGGSGDYEQYF.